What follows is one T cell receptor beta chain and its context. This sample was included in a study of blood T cell repertoires in COVID-19. Turning to the study itself: The samples span acute and convalescent COVID-19 from the United States, Italy and Spain.

How the authors handled the data: Amplifying reference gene primers gave estimates of nucleated cell counts. Profiled with immunoSEQ multiplex PCR; TCRdb holds only in-frame clones, not every one. V, J and clone size are those of that table, while D and trimming were read from the DNA. The table shows approximately 160,000 clones, with approximately 81% occurring only once. The sequencing sample was made of peripheral blood. This sequence originates from a woman aged 60-70 years with COVID-19, enrolled during active disease.

CDR3 in DNA: TGCGCCAGCAGACCCGGGACAGGGGACTATGGCTACACCTTC. Translation gives CASRPGTGDYGYTF. V is TRBV5-1 and J is TRBJ1-2; 10 nucleotides match TRBD1. Per germline, CDR1 SGHRS and CDR2 YFSETQ. CDR3 length: 14 residues. Losses at the gene ends were 5 bases for V and 3 bases for J; bases not matched to a gene: 4.